This entry describes one T cell receptor beta chain. Unique molecular identifiers featured in how the TCRbeta library was prepared. TCRdb reprocessed the PCR reads with MiXCR, giving one entry per CDR3 protein. The sample has 200,000 to 250,000 distinct CDR3 sequences; 25% are singletons. This specimen comes from a study of T-cell reconstitution after alpha-beta-depleted transplantation in children. The specimen comprised PBMCs, sampled before TCRalphabeta/CD19-depleted stem cell transplant. The sequence was collected from a girl aged 2 to 10 with Fanconi anemia, due to receive a stem cell transplant.

CDR3 residues: CSARDYRGPYNEQFF. In nucleotides, the CDR3 is TGCAGTGCTAGAGATTACAGGGGCCCCTACAATGAGCAGTTCTTC. The V and J genes are TRBV20-1 and TRBJ2-1; TRBD1 matches at 7 bases. This CDR3 is built from 15 residues. CDR1 and CDR2 from the germline V gene are DFQATT and SNEGSKA (reference sequence). Trimming took 0 bases from V and 2 from J; bases not matched to a gene: 4.